This is a list of T cell receptor beta chains from one sample in a study of early T cells in non-severe SARS-CoV-2 infection. TCRdb reanalysed the 5' RACE reads using MiXCR and keeps one entry per CDR3 protein. The sample yields roughly 64,000 distinct CDR3 sequences, about an eighth seen once. Specimen: whole blood. These receptors were obtained from an adult who was a healthcare worker with PCR-confirmed SARS-CoV-2 infection or an uninfected control (not recorded which). Both conserved end residues are part of each CDR3. D genes are given only for firm matches. Clone size is shown for a subset of rows, as once, few, many or a class of expanded clone.

V	size	D	length	J	DNA	CDR3
TRBV6-4	few	-	14	TRBJ2-1	TGTGCCAGCAGTGATAACCTGATGGGGGATGAGCAGTTCTTC	CASSDNLMGDEQFF
TRBV7-2	few	-	13	TRBJ1-1	TGTGCCAGCAGCTTAGTGAAAGTCACTGAAGCTTTCTTT	CASSLVKVTEAFF
TRBV5-1	few	-	13	TRBJ2-3	TGCGCCAGCAGCTTCCCGGGGCCCGATACGCAGTATTTT	CASSFPGPDTQYF
TRBV4-1	few	TRBD1	14	TRBJ2-1	TGCGCCAGCAGCCCGGGACAGAACTACAATGAGCAGTTCTTC	CASSPGQNYNEQFF
TRBV12-3/TRBV12-4	many	-	13	TRBJ2-7	TGTGCCAGCAGTTTGGGGGACTCCTACGAGCAGTACTTC	CASSLGDSYEQYF
TRBV5-5	many	-	12	TRBJ2-7	TGTGCCAGCAGCCGTGGGGGGAACGAGCAGTACTTC	CASSRGGNEQYF
TRBV29-1	-	-	11	TRBJ2-2	TGCAGCGTTGAGGGGACCGGGGAGCTGTTTTTT	CSVEGTGELFF
TRBV14	many	-	14	TRBJ2-5	TGTGCCAGCAGCCAAGAGATTACGGGGGCATCCCAGTACTTC	CASSQEITGASQYF
TRBV27	few	-	11	TRBJ2-7	TGTGCCAGCACCAAAACGAGCGAGCAGTACTTC	CASTKTSEQYF
TRBV20-1	-	TRBD1	15	TRBJ1-5	TGCAGTGCTAGACGGGACAGAAATAGCAATCAGCCCCAGCATTTT	CSARRDRNSNQPQHF
TRBV10-3	few	-	14	TRBJ2-7	TGTGCCATCAGTGGCGGGACAACCTCCTACGAGCAGTACTTC	CAISGGTTSYEQYF
TRBV7-9	many	-	15	TRBJ2-1	TGTGCCAGCAGCTTAGAGCCACTAGTAGGCAATGAGCAGTTCTTC	CASSLEPLVGNEQFF
TRBV7-9	-	-	18	TRBJ2-2	TGTGCCAGCAGCAACCCCTCCGGCCAGGGCGTGAGCACCGGGGAGCTGTTTTTT	CASSNPSGQGVSTGELFF
TRBV5-1	-	-	14	TRBJ2-7	TGCGCCAGCAGGCCCGATTGGGCGTCTGACGAGCAGTACTTC	CASRPDWASDEQYF
TRBV20-1	many	TRBD2	17	TRBJ2-1	TGCAGTGCTTGGACTAGCGGGGGGACGAGCTCCTACAATGAGCAGTTCTTC	CSAWTSGGTSSYNEQFF
TRBV20-1	few	TRBD1	13	TRBJ2-1	TGCAGTGCCGCGGGACAGGGTGTAAATGAGCAGTTCTTC	CSAAGQGVNEQFF
TRBV27	-	-	16	TRBJ2-2	TGTGCCAGCAGTCCCTCGGGCGGGGCGAACACCGGGGAGCTGTTTTTT	CASSPSGGANTGELFF
TRBV7-2	few	TRBD2	16	TRBJ2-1	TGTGCCAGCCGACAATTAGCGGGGGGGCCCAGCAATGAGCAGTTCTTC	CASRQLAGGPSNEQFF
TRBV27	-	-	15	TRBJ2-1	TGTGCCAGCAGTTTATACAGACTTTCCTACAATGAGCAGTTCTTC	CASSLYRLSYNEQFF
TRBV7-8	-	TRBD2	18	TRBJ2-3	TGTGCCAGCAGCCAAACTAGCGGGGGTGAGCTCAACACAGATACGCAGTATTTT	CASSQTSGGELNTDTQYF
TRBV30	-	TRBD2	16	TRBJ2-3	TGTGCCTGGAGTGTAAGAGGCGGGGGGGGCGCAGATACGCAGTATTTT	CAWSVRGGGGADTQYF
TRBV5-1	few	-	13	TRBJ1-1	TGCGCCAGCAGCTCGGACACTCTACTTGAAGCTTTCTTT	CASSSDTLLEAFF
TRBV11-3	-	-	13	TRBJ2-7	TGTGCCAGCAGCTTAGTGGGGGTCTCCGAGCAGTACTTC	CASSLVGVSEQYF
TRBV6-5	once	-	14	TRBJ2-7	TGTGCCAGCAGTTACTTTCCAGGGAAATACGAGCAGTACTTC	CASSYFPGKYEQYF
TRBV15	few	-	16	TRBJ2-6	TGTGCCACCAGCGCTGGATCCGTCAATGGGGCCAACGTCCTGACTTTC	CATSAGSVNGANVLTF
TRBV14	-	TRBD2	13	TRBJ2-7	TGTGCCAGCAGCCCTAGCGGGGGGAGCGAGCAGTACTTC	CASSPSGGSEQYF
TRBV10-2	-	-	13	TRBJ1-2	TGCGCCAGCATGCACACAACTCACTATGGCTACACCTTC	CASMHTTHYGYTF
TRBV12-3/TRBV12-4	-	-	14	TRBJ1-3	TGTGCCAGCAGCCCCCGGGAAGCCGGAAACACCATATATTTT	CASSPREAGNTIYF
TRBV19	many	-	14	TRBJ2-3	TGTGCCAGTAGTGTCGGAAAATTCACAGATACGCAGTATTTT	CASSVGKFTDTQYF
TRBV6-2/TRBV6-3	-	TRBD1	15	TRBJ2-5	TGTGCCAGCAGTTATCAAGGACAGGGTACAGAGACCCAGTACTTC	CASSYQGQGTETQYF
TRBV20-1	few	TRBD1	14	TRBJ1-6	TGCAGTGCTACCGGGACAGGGGTTTCTTCACCCCTCCACTTT	CSATGTGVSSPLHF
TRBV5-4	many	-	13	TRBJ2-1	TGCGCCAGCAGCCTGGTAGGGGGGAATGAGCAGTTCTTC	CASSLVGGNEQFF
TRBV27	-	TRBD2	17	TRBJ2-7	TGTGCCAGCAGAACCGTGACTAGCGGGGGGCCTTCCTACGAGCAGTACTTC	CASRTVTSGGPSYEQYF
TRBV5-5	few	TRBD1	16	TRBJ1-6	TGTGCCAGCAGCTACGGAGGGGGCGTCAGTAATTCACCCCTCCACTTT	CASSYGGGVSNSPLHF
TRBV3-1	few	TRBD1	13	TRBJ1-1	TGTGCCAGCAGCGACTGGGACAGGGGTGAAGCTTTCTTT	CASSDWDRGEAFF
TRBV6-5	few	TRBD1	14	TRBJ2-2	TGTGCCAGCAGTAATGACAGGGAAGGCGGGGAGCTGTTTTTT	CASSNDREGGELFF
TRBV6-1	few	-	15	TRBJ1-5	TGTGCCAGCAGTGAACAGTGGGGGGGCAATCAGCCCCAGCATTTT	CASSEQWGGNQPQHF
TRBV12-3/TRBV12-4	-	TRBD2	17	TRBJ2-3	TGTGCCAGCAGCTACGGGACTAGCGGGGCTAGCACAGATACGCAGTATTTT	CASSYGTSGASTDTQYF
TRBV6-1	once	-	15	TRBJ1-1	TGTGCCAGCAGTGAGACAGTTATAATGAACACTGAAGCTTTCTTT	CASSETVIMNTEAFF
TRBV12-3/TRBV12-4	-	-	12	TRBJ1-3	TGTGCCAGCAGTCCGGCAGGAAACACCATATATTTT	CASSPAGNTIYF
TRBV7-9	many	TRBD1	13	TRBJ2-7	TGTGCCAGCAGCGGGACAGGGACGCTAGAGCAGTACTTC	CASSGTGTLEQYF
TRBV29-1	many	-	11	TRBJ1-1	TGCAGCGTTACGGTGAACACTGAAGCTTTCTTT	CSVTVNTEAFF
TRBV5-1	few	TRBD1	16	TRBJ2-2	TGCGCCAGCAGCTCCTCCCAGGGGGCTAACACCGGGGAGCTGTTTTTT	CASSSSQGANTGELFF
TRBV5-4	-	-	16	TRBJ2-7	TGTGCCAGCAGCCCGCGGACAACCCCGATCTCCTACGAGCAGTACTTC	CASSPRTTPISYEQYF
TRBV11-2	few	-	15	TRBJ1-2	TGTGCCAGCAGCTTAGTCGGCGGGGCAAACTATGGCTACACCTTC	CASSLVGGANYGYTF
TRBV27	medium-sized	TRBD2	14	TRBJ2-7	TGTGCCAGCAGTTTCAAAGCGGGGGGCTACGAGCAGTACTTC	CASSFKAGGYEQYF
TRBV11-2	few	TRBD1	17	TRBJ2-2	TGTGCCAGCAGCTACCCCCCCGGGACAGCAAACACCGGGGAGCTGTTTTTT	CASSYPPGTANTGELFF
TRBV7-9	few	-	13	TRBJ2-2	TGTGCCAGCAGCCATGAGGGGGCCGGGGAGCTGTTTTTT	CASSHEGAGELFF
TRBV12-3/TRBV12-4	-	-	14	TRBJ2-7	TGTGCCAGCAGTTTAGTCGGACCCCACGCCGAGCAGTACTTC	CASSLVGPHAEQYF
TRBV20-1	-	-	12	TRBJ2-5	TGCAGTGCTAGGATGGGGTCCGAGACCCAGTACTTC	CSARMGSETQYF
TRBV6-2/TRBV6-3	many	TRBD2	15	TRBJ2-5	TGTGCCAGCAGTTCCCCGGGACTAGCGAAAGAGACCCAGTACTTC	CASSSPGLAKETQYF
TRBV11-2	-	-	16	TRBJ1-3	TGTGCCAGCAGCTTATTTGGGGCCTACTCTGGAAACACCATATATTTT	CASSLFGAYSGNTIYF
TRBV4-3	-	-	16	TRBJ2-7	TGCGCCAGCAGCCAAGGGGCCCGGGACCGAGCCTACGAGCAGTACTTC	CASSQGARDRAYEQYF
TRBV7-6	many	TRBD1	15	TRBJ2-7	TGTGCCAGCAGCTTAGTCCCGGGACAGACCTACGAGCAGTACTTC	CASSLVPGQTYEQYF